These 9 T cell receptor beta chains came from one sample sequenced in a study of blood T cell repertoires in COVID-19. The protocol was immunoSEQ multiplex PCR, while the TCRdb copy is restricted to in-frame clones and leaves out a portion. This repertoire shows 210,000 or so clones, roughly four fifths found once; its top ten account for approximately 12%. Sequencing input: peripheral blood. The receptors stem from a middle-aged man who had recovered from COVID-19.

This chain links TRBV19 with TRBJ1-2; no reliable D call. V lost 1 base to trimming and J lost 11 bases, with 17 bases between them. This CDR3 contains 14 residues. CDR1 and CDR2 from the germline V gene are LNHDA and SQIVND (reference sequence). CDR3 region: CASSIGKADLRYTF. In DNA form, the CDR3 reads TGTGCCAGTAGTATAGGGAAGGCGGATCTAAGGTACACCTTC.

This clone was detected only a few times. This chain uses TRBV27 with TRBJ1-1, with a weak D call TRBD1 (6 bases). CDR3 length: 16 amino acids. V lost 8 bases and J 9 bases, leaving 28 bases between the germline ends. Germline V gene lookup returns CDR1 MNHEY and CDR2 SMNVEV (reference sequence). The CDR3 bases are TGTGCCAGCGGCCGGGACATTTATGCGGGCGGTCGCAAAGCTTTCTTT. This codes for CASGRDIYAGGRKAFF.

This clone occurred a few times. CDR3 sequence reads: CASSPPTSLSTGELFF. The CDR3 DNA reads TGTGCCAGCTCACCACCGACTAGCTTATCCACCGGGGAGCTGTTTTTT. The genes are TRBV18 and TRBJ2-2; TRBD2 agrees at 7 bases. This CDR3 has 16 residues. CDR1 is KGHSH and CDR2 is LQKENI in the germline V gene. Trimming at V came to 0 bases and at J to 4 bases, leaving 5 bases not matched to a gene.

The chain uses TRBV19 and TRBJ1-1; maybe TRBD1 (6 bases). CDR1 and CDR2 from the germline V gene are LNHDA and SQIVND (reference sequence). This CDR3 contains 15 residues. The V and J ends lost 1 base and 5 bases respectively, with 14 bases between them. CDR3 in amino acids: CASSIGWGLGTEAFF. The CDR3 nucleotides read TGTGCCAGTAGTATAGGTTGGGGGCTTGGAACTGAAGCTTTCTTT.

This clone was recorded only once. The V call is TRBV28, the J call TRBJ2-7, with TRBD1 identical over 10 bases. V was clipped by 10 bases and J by 1 base; unmatched bases: 7. The CDR3 contains 14 residues. From germline, CDR1 is MDHEN and CDR2 SYDVKM. The CDR3 region is CATLGQGGSYEQYF. The CDR3 DNA is TGTGCCACCCTAGGACAGGGGGGATCCTACGAGCAGTACTTC.

The chain links TRBV3-1 (or the pseudogene TRBV3-2) to TRBJ1-6, with a weak D call TRBD1 (5 bases). The CDR3 totals 17 residues. Trimming removed 0 bases at V and 5 bases at J, with 14 bases between. Germline V gene lookup returns CDR1 LGHDT and CDR2 YNNKEL (reference sequence). The CDR3 region is CASSQEFPGSNNSPLHF. DNA for the CDR3: TGTGCCAGCAGCCAAGAGTTCCCAGGGTCCAATAATTCACCCCTCCACTTT.

This clone was detected only a few times. This sequence joins TRBV7-9 and TRBJ1-1; D not certain. Trimming left V 3 bases short and J 0 bases short, with 8 bases between. Germline CDR1 is SEHNR and CDR2 is FQNEAQ (reference sequence). The CDR3 loop spans 14 amino acids. The CDR3 DNA sequence: TGTGCCAGCAGCTTGAGCGAGTTGAACACTGAAGCTTTCTTT. It specifies CASSLSELNTEAFF.

This clone was found a few times. The chain joins TRBV3-1 (or the pseudogene TRBV3-2) to TRBJ1-5; no firm D call. The CDR3 length is 16 residues. Germline CDR1 is LGHDT and CDR2 is YNNKEL (reference sequence). Trimming left V 0 bases short and J 0 bases short, with 9 bases between. The CDR3 here is CASSQEIAYSNQPQHF. The CDR3 coding sequence is TGTGCCAGCAGCCAAGAAATAGCCTATAGCAATCAGCCCCAGCATTTT.

The chain has TRBV21-1 and TRBJ2-1; the table gives TRBD2 as D, unverified against the DNA. TRBV21-1 is a listed pseudogene. The CDR3 is 14 amino acids. The CDR3 DNA follows: TGTGCCAGCAGCATTAGCGGTTTATACAATGAGCAGTTCTTC. Its protein product is CASSISGLYNEQFF.